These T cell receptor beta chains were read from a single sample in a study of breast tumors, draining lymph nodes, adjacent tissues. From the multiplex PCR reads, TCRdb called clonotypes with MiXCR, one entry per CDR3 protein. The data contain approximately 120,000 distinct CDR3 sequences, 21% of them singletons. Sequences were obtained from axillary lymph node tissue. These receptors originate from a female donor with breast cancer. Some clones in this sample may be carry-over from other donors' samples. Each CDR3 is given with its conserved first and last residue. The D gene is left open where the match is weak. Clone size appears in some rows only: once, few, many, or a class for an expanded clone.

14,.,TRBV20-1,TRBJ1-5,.,TGCAGTGCTAGGGGGGGGGGAAGCAATCAGCCCCAGCATTTT,CSARGGGSNQPQHF
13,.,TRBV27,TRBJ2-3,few,TGTGCCAGCAGTCCCCGGTACGCAGATACGCAGTATTTT,CASSPRYADTQYF
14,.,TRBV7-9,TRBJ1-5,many,TGTGCCAGCAGCCTGACAGCAAGCAATCAGCCCCAGCATTTT,CASSLTASNQPQHF
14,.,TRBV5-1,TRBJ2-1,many,TGCGCCAGCAGACGTGGAGAGTCTTACAATGAGCAGTTCTTC,CASRRGESYNEQFF
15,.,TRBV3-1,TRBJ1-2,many,TGTGCCAGCAGCCAAGGACAGCTAACTAACTATGGCTACACCTTC,CASSQGQLTNYGYTF
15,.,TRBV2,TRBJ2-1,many,TGTGCCAGCAGTGTTCAAGCGCTAATCTACAATGAGCAGTTCTTC,CASSVQALIYNEQFF
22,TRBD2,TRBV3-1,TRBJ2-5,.,TGTGCCAGCAGCCAAGTCTCGGAACAGGGATGGCTAGCGGGAGGGCCGGGGGAGACCCAGTACTTC,CASSQVSEQGWLAGGPGETQYF
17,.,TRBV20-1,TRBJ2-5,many,TGCAGTGCTAGAGATTATGCTAAAGGCAGCCTTAAAGAGACCCAGTACTTC,CSARDYAKGSLKETQYF
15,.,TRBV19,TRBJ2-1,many,TGTGCCAGTAGTACTCGGGACGGCTGGAACAATGAGCAGTTCTTC,CASSTRDGWNNEQFF
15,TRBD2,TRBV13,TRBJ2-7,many,TGTGCCAGCAGTCGTTTACTAGCGGGAGGGAGCGAGCAGTACTTC,CASSRLLAGGSEQYF
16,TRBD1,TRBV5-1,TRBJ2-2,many,TGCGCCAGCAGCCAGTTGGGACAGGGGAACACCGGGGAGCTGTTTTTT,CASSQLGQGNTGELFF
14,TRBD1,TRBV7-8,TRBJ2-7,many,TGTGCCAGCAGCTTAGGGGACAGGGGATTAGAGCAGTACTTC,CASSLGDRGLEQYF
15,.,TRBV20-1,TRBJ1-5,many,TGCAGTGCTAGAGAGGGAGGGGGGCCGGGGAGGCCCCAGCATTTT,CSAREGGGPGRPQHF
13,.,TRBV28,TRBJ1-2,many,TGTGCCAGCAGGGACGACAGGATCTATGGCTACACCTTC,CASRDDRIYGYTF
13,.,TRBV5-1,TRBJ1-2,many,TGCGCCAGCAGCTTGGGGGGGGTGGAAGGCTACACCTTC,CASSLGGVEGYTF
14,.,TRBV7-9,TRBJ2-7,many,TGTGCCAGCAGCTTAACTCGCCGAGACTACGAGCAGTACTTC,CASSLTRRDYEQYF
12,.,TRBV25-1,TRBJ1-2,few,TGTGCCAGCAATAAGGGTGGCTATGGCTACACCTTC,CASNKGGYGYTF
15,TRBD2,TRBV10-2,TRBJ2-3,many,TGCGCCAGCAAAAAAGGGACTAGCGGCACAGATACGCAGTATTTT,CASKKGTSGTDTQYF
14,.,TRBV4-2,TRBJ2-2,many,TGTGCCAGCAGCCAAGGGTCCGGGACCGGGGAGCTGTTTTTT,CASSQGSGTGELFF
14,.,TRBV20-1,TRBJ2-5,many,TGCAGTGCTAGTGGGGACCCAATAGGGGAGACCCAGTACTTC,CSASGDPIGETQYF
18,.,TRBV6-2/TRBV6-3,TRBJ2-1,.,TGTGCCAGCAGTTACTCCTCGGACAAGGTTAAGTCCTACAATGAGCAGTTCTTC,CASSYSSDKVKSYNEQFF
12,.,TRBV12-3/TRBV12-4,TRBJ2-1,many,TGTGCCAGCAGCTCAGGGGGGCCATCGCAGTTCTTC,CASSSGGPSQFF
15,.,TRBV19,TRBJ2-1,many,TGTGCCAGTAGTATTGGGGGGGGCCACCACAATGAGCAGTTCTTC,CASSIGGGHHNEQFF
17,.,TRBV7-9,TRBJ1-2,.,TGTGCCAGCAGCTTAGGGGCGCGGGGGGCGCCAGGCTATGGCTACACCTTC,CASSLGARGAPGYGYTF
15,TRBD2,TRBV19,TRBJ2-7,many,TGTGCCAGTAGTATAACTAGCGGGAGTCCTTACGAGCAGTACTTC,CASSITSGSPYEQYF
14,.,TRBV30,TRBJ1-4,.,TGTGCCTGGAGACTCAGGACAACTAATGAAAAACTGTTTTTT,CAWRLRTTNEKLFF
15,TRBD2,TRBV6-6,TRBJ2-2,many,TGTGCCAGCAGTACCGGGAGGGTCGGTACCGGGGAGCTGTTTTTT,CASSTGRVGTGELFF
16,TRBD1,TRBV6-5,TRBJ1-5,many,TGTGCCAGCAGCCCTACCGGGACAGGGTTCGGTCAGCCCCAGCATTTT,CASSPTGTGFGQPQHF
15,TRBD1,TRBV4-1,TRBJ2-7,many,TGCGCCAGCAGCCAGGACGACAGGGCTCTCTACGAGCAGTACTTC,CASSQDDRALYEQYF
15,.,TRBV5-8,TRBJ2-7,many,TGTGCCAGCAGCTTGGCCCGGAAGTCCTCCTACGAGCAGTACTTC,CASSLARKSSYEQYF
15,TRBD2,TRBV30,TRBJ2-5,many,TGTGCCTGGAGTGGAGGTGGCGGGAGCACTGAGACCCAGTACTTC,CAWSGGGGSTETQYF
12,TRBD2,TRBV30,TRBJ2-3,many,TGTGCCTGGAACCGGGGGAGCGGGATTGAGTATTTT,CAWNRGSGIEYF
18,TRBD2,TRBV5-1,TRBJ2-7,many,TGCGCCAGCAGCCTCCTCCCTAGCGGGAGTTCAGGACTCTACGAGCAGTACTTC,CASSLLPSGSSGLYEQYF
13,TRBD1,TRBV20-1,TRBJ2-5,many,TGCAGTGCAGTCGGGACAGACGAAGAGACCCAGTACTTC,CSAVGTDEETQYF
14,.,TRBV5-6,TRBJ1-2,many,TGTGCCAGCAGCTTGGGGGAATCCGCTTATGGCTACACCTTC,CASSLGESAYGYTF
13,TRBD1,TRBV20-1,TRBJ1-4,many,TGCAGTGCGACCGGGACAGGGGATGAAAAACTGTTTTTT,CSATGTGDEKLFF
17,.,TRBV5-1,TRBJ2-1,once,TGCGCCAGCAGCTTGGGGCCCCTTAGCGGCTCCTACAATGAGCGGTTCTTC,CASSLGPLSGSYNERFF
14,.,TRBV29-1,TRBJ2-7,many,TGCAGCATAACCGGGCCCAGGGCCACCTACGAGCAGTACTTC,CSITGPRATYEQYF
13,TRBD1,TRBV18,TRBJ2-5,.,TGTGCCAGCTCACCTGACAGGGGGGAGACCCAGTACTTC,CASSPDRGETQYF
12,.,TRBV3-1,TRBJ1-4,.,TGTGCCAGCAGCCGGGGAGACGAAAAACTGTTTTTT,CASSRGDEKLFF
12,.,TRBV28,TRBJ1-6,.,TGTGCCAGCAGTTTAGTCTATTCACCCCTCCGCTTT,CASSLVYSPLRF
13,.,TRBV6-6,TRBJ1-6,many,TGTGCCAGCAACACAGGGTCAAATTCACCCCTCCACTTT,CASNTGSNSPLHF
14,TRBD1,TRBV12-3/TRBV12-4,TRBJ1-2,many,TGTGCCAGCAGGCAGGACAGGGGGAGGTATGGCTACACCTTC,CASRQDRGRYGYTF
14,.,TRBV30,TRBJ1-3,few,TGTGCCTGGAGTCCCGGCAGAGCTGGAAACACCATATATTTT,CAWSPGRAGNTIYF
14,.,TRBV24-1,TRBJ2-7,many,TGTGCCGCCTTTGGAGCGATCTTATTCTACGAGCAGTACTTC,CAAFGAILFYEQYF
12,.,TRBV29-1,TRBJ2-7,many,TGCAGCGTTGGGGAGACCGGGTACGAGCAGTACTTC,CSVGETGYEQYF
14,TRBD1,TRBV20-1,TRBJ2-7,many,TGCAGTGCACAGTCTGGACAGGGCTCCTACGAGCAGTACTTC,CSAQSGQGSYEQYF
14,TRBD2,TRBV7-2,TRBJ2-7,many,TGTGCCAGCAGCCTACTAGCGGGGGCCTACGAGCAGTACTTC,CASSLLAGAYEQYF
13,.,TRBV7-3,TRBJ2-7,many,TGTGCCAGCAGCTTAGGTATCGGGGACGAGCAGTACTTC,CASSLGIGDEQYF
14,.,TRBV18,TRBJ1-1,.,TGTGCCAGCTCACCACCCGACAGGAACACTGAAGCTTTCTTT,CASSPPDRNTEAFF
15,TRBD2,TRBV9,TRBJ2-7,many,TGTGCCAGCAGCGTCGGTAGCGGGGTCTCCTACGAGCAGTACTTC,CASSVGSGVSYEQYF
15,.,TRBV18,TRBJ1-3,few,TGTGCCAGCTCAGGGCAGCCGATCTCTGGAAACACCATATATTTT,CASSGQPISGNTIYF
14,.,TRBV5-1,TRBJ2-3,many,TGCGCCAGCAGCTTGGAGGGCCTCACAGATACGCAGTATTTT,CASSLEGLTDTQYF
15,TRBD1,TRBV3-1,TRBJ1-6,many,TGTGCCAGCAGCCAAGGCTCGGGACAGGCCTCACCCCTCCACTTT,CASSQGSGQASPLHF
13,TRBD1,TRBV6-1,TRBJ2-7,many,TGTGCCAGCGGGGACAGGGTCTCCTACGAGCAGTACTTC,CASGDRVSYEQYF
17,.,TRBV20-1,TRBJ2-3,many,TGCAGTGCTCAGGGGGGGCTAGCGGTAGGAGGCGCAGATACGCAGTATTTT,CSAQGGLAVGGADTQYF
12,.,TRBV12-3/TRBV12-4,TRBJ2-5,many,TGTGCCAGCAGCGAAACAGGGTTGACCCAGTACTTC,CASSETGLTQYF